This T cell receptor (beta chain) was recorded in a study of T cell responses to AZD1222 COVID-19 vaccine. Generated by immunoSEQ multiplex PCR, the TCRdb table keeps only in-frame clones and is missing some. The sample lists 200,000 or so clones, 85% to 90% occurring once. Trimming left V 0 bases short and J 4 bases short, with 10 bases between. The V gene's germline CDR1 is SGDLS and CDR2 YYNGEE. There are 14 residues in the CDR3. Points from the study as a whole: Repertoires were sampled only after the peak T cell response. Increases in Spike-specific TCR breadth and depth were seen after two AZD1222 doses. There were vaccine-associated CD4 TCRs across spike, dominant at 160-218 and 743-854.

With respect to this clone: Its antigen is not known.

The chain couples TRBV9 to TRBJ2-5; no firm D call. The sequence was obtained from an adult in good health. The sequenced sample was peripheral blood, obtained on day 0 of AZD1222 vaccination. Written as DNA, the CDR3 is TGTGCCAGCAGCGTAGTCGGGTCAGGAGAGACCCAGTACTTC. Translated: CASSVVGSGETQYF.